This T cell receptor beta chain derives from a study of OX40 agonist ivuxolimab in advanced cancers. Study at large: One hepatocellular carcinoma and a couple of cutaneous melanoma patients partially responded.

With regard to this clone: As yet, its antigen is unknown.

The CDR3 is made up of 17 amino acids. V trimming: 5 bases; J trimming: 5 bases; junction bases outside the gene matches: 6. Germline V gives CDR1 SGDLS, CDR2 YYNGEE. Broader study findings: Low normalized T-cell clonal expansion was additionally recorded for some nonresponders. CD8+ T cells (on average) carried more expanded clones than CD4+ T cells. At 0.1 to 3.0 mg/kg, CD4+ and CD8+ blood T cells expanded clonally by week 6.

Produced via immunoSEQ multiplex PCR; TCRdb's table is partial and in-frame only. The sample consists of 60,000 to 75,000 clones, about 90% of them appearing once. The chain employs TRBV9 and TRBJ2-2; 16 bases match TRBD2. The source is an adult with an advanced solid tumor such as melanoma, head and neck, liver or kidney cancer. The specimen was CD4+ or CD8+ T cells sorted from blood, collected in a trial of the OX40 agonist ivuxolimab. The CDR3 loop reads CASRGLAGGPGTGELFF. CDR3 in DNA: TGTGCCAGCAGGGGACTAGCGGGAGGGCCGGGTACCGGGGAGCTGTTTTTT.